This entry concerns a single T cell receptor (beta chain). Its antigen is not identified. This specimen comes from a study of T cells in localized non-small cell lung cancer. Whole-study results and caveats: Because researchers sequenced only one region of the tumor, heterogeneity is still possible. A denser population of T cells in blood accompanied longer overall survival.

Profiled with immunoSEQ multiplex PCR; TCRdb holds only in-frame clones, not every one. Here the sample spans about 62,000 clones, around 81% being singletons. The length of the CDR3 is 15 residues. The V gene's germline CDR1 is SGHVS and CDR2 FQNEAQ. Germline trimming cut 2 bases from V and 8 bases from J; bases unmatched to any gene: 9. This TCR came from a man aged 35 to 70 with stage II lung adenocarcinoma. V gene TRBV7-8 combines with J gene TRBJ1-2, with 9 bases fitting TRBD1. The source material was PBMCs, sampled before any cancer treatment. DNA for the CDR3: TGTGCCAGCAGCTTATCTGTACAGGGGGCAGGGGGCTACACCTTC. It translates to CASSLSVQGAGGYTF.